The rows below give T cell receptor beta chains drawn from one sample of a study of PD-L1 blockade in urothelial cancer. The protocol was immunoSEQ multiplex PCR, while the TCRdb copy is restricted to in-frame clones and leaves out a portion. This table holds 95,000 or so clones, about nine tenths found once. The sequencing here drew on PBMCs, taken around atezolizumab (anti-PD-L1) treatment. These receptors came from a man in his sixties with urothelial cancer. The CDR3 runs from the conserved cysteine through the conserved F or W. The order of the fields is V gene, D gene, clone size, J gene, CDR3 protein, CDR3 DNA. The D gene is left open where the match is weak. Only some rows state a clone size, as once, few, many or a class for expanded clones.

v_call: TRBV7-9
d_call: TRBD1
clone_size: -
j_call: TRBJ1-4
cdr3_aa: CASSSSRDRGRNEKLFF
cdr3_nt: TGTGCCAGCAGCTCGTCCCGGGACAGGGGGCGGAATGAAAAACTGTTTTTT

v_call: TRBV11-1
d_call: -
clone_size: once
j_call: TRBJ2-4
cdr3_aa: CASSLTEGNIQYF
cdr3_nt: TGTGCCAGCAGCTTAACGGAGGGAAACATTCAGTACTTC

v_call: TRBV4-2
d_call: -
clone_size: -
j_call: TRBJ2-4
cdr3_aa: CASSQGGDPAKNIQYF
cdr3_nt: TGTGCCAGCAGCCAAGGGGGAGACCCAGCCAAAAACATTCAGTACTTC

v_call: TRBV9
d_call: -
clone_size: -
j_call: TRBJ1-1
cdr3_aa: CASSVGTGQGSFNTEAFF
cdr3_nt: TGTGCCAGCAGCGTAGGAACGGGGCAGGGGAGTTTCAACACTGAAGCTTTCTTT

v_call: TRBV7-9
d_call: -
clone_size: few
j_call: TRBJ1-4
cdr3_aa: CASAASLNEKLFF
cdr3_nt: TGTGCCAGCGCGGCCAGTTTGAACGAAAAACTGTTTTTT

v_call: TRBV2
d_call: TRBD2
clone_size: -
j_call: TRBJ2-2
cdr3_aa: CATSSAGLNTGELFF
cdr3_nt: TGTGCCACCAGCTCAGCGGGATTGAACACCGGGGAGCTGTTTTTT

v_call: TRBV5-4
d_call: TRBD2
clone_size: -
j_call: TRBJ2-1
cdr3_aa: CASSGGLAGGSYNEQFF
cdr3_nt: TGTGCCAGCAGCGGGGGACTAGCGGGAGGATCCTACAATGAGCAGTTCTTC

v_call: TRBV11-2
d_call: -
clone_size: once
j_call: TRBJ2-3
cdr3_aa: CASSLSRNTDTQYF
cdr3_nt: TGTGCCAGCAGCTTGTCTAGGAACACAGATACGCAGTATTTT

v_call: TRBV29-1
d_call: TRBD2
clone_size: -
j_call: TRBJ2-7
cdr3_aa: CSVGLAPVSYEQYF
cdr3_nt: TGCAGCGTCGGACTAGCGCCCGTCTCCTACGAGCAGTACTTC

v_call: TRBV5-6
d_call: -
clone_size: -
j_call: TRBJ2-5
cdr3_aa: CASSPTQNILQETQYF
cdr3_nt: TGTGCCAGCAGCCCGACTCAAAACATACTACAAGAGACCCAGTACTTC

v_call: TRBV18
d_call: -
clone_size: -
j_call: TRBJ2-1
cdr3_aa: CASSPSQDNEQFF
cdr3_nt: TGTGCCAGCTCACCAAGCCAGGACAATGAGCAGTTCTTC

v_call: TRBV9
d_call: TRBD1
clone_size: -
j_call: TRBJ2-7
cdr3_aa: CASSVAGTDSYEQYF
cdr3_nt: TGTGCCAGCAGCGTAGCTGGGACAGACTCCTACGAGCAGTACTTC

v_call: TRBV7-8
d_call: -
clone_size: -
j_call: TRBJ1-1
cdr3_aa: CASSGQSYTEAFF
cdr3_nt: TGTGCCAGCAGCGGACAGTCCTACACTGAAGCTTTCTTT

v_call: TRBV30
d_call: -
clone_size: -
j_call: TRBJ2-5
cdr3_aa: CAWSAGTVGGETQYF
cdr3_nt: TGTGCCTGGAGCGCCGGGACAGTGGGGGGAGAGACCCAGTACTTC

v_call: TRBV27
d_call: TRBD1
clone_size: -
j_call: TRBJ1-6
cdr3_aa: CASRTQGAGSPLHF
cdr3_nt: TGTGCCAGCAGGACACAGGGGGCAGGGTCACCCCTCCACTTT

v_call: TRBV5-4
d_call: TRBD1
clone_size: -
j_call: TRBJ2-6
cdr3_aa: CASTKQEGQVGANVLTF
cdr3_nt: TGTGCCAGCACCAAACAGGAAGGACAGGTCGGGGCCAACGTCCTGACTTTC

v_call: TRBV18
d_call: -
clone_size: -
j_call: TRBJ1-5
cdr3_aa: CASSPLDRGGGSPQHF
cdr3_nt: TGTGCCAGCTCACCCCTGGACAGAGGCGGGGGTTCGCCCCAGCATTTT

v_call: TRBV9
d_call: TRBD2
clone_size: -
j_call: TRBJ2-1
cdr3_aa: CASSVLAGGYNEQFF
cdr3_nt: TGTGCCAGCAGCGTCCTAGCGGGGGGTTACAATGAGCAGTTCTTC

v_call: TRBV19
d_call: TRBD2
clone_size: -
j_call: TRBJ2-7
cdr3_aa: CASSMQGTSGSYEQYF
cdr3_nt: TGTGCCAGTAGTATGCAAGGGACTAGCGGCTCCTACGAGCAGTACTTC

v_call: TRBV5-1
d_call: -
clone_size: -
j_call: TRBJ2-3
cdr3_aa: CASSLDGNSGSDTQYF
cdr3_nt: TGCGCCAGCAGCTTGGACGGCAACAGCGGGTCAGATACGCAGTATTTT

v_call: TRBV5-1
d_call: -
clone_size: -
j_call: TRBJ1-1
cdr3_aa: CASSLQGRDTEAFF
cdr3_nt: TGCGCCAGCAGCTTGCAGGGGAGGGACACTGAAGCTTTCTTT

v_call: TRBV5-1
d_call: -
clone_size: -
j_call: TRBJ2-5
cdr3_aa: CASSLRSSGYQETQYF
cdr3_nt: TGCGCCAGCAGCTTGAGGTCCAGCGGTTACCAAGAGACCCAGTACTTC

v_call: TRBV7-3
d_call: -
clone_size: -
j_call: TRBJ2-6
cdr3_aa: CASSFYGRGANVLTF
cdr3_nt: TGTGCCAGCAGCTTTTACGGCAGGGGGGCCAACGTCCTGACTTTC

v_call: TRBV6-1
d_call: -
clone_size: -
j_call: TRBJ2-1
cdr3_aa: CASSEWGGPRHNEQFF
cdr3_nt: TGTGCCAGCAGCGAATGGGGGGGGCCCCGCCACAATGAGCAGTTCTTC

v_call: TRBV10-3
d_call: TRBD1
clone_size: -
j_call: TRBJ2-7
cdr3_aa: CAIRLTGVTYEQYF
cdr3_nt: TGTGCCATCAGACTGACAGGGGTAACCTACGAGCAGTACTTC

v_call: TRBV11-2
d_call: -
clone_size: -
j_call: TRBJ2-1
cdr3_aa: CASSFSGSYNEQFF
cdr3_nt: TGTGCCAGCAGCTTCAGCGGATCCTACAATGAGCAGTTCTTC

v_call: TRBV4-2
d_call: -
clone_size: once
j_call: TRBJ2-3
cdr3_aa: CASSQGERTDTQYF
cdr3_nt: TGTGCCAGCAGCCAGGGTGAGAGGACAGATACGCAGTATTTT

v_call: TRBV4-1
d_call: -
clone_size: many
j_call: TRBJ1-5
cdr3_aa: CASSPGTISNQPQHF
cdr3_nt: TGCGCCAGCAGCCCCGGGACAATTAGCAATCAGCCCCAGCATTTT

v_call: TRBV7-2
d_call: TRBD1
clone_size: once
j_call: TRBJ2-7
cdr3_aa: CASSLGQGARGEQYF
cdr3_nt: TGTGCCAGCAGCTTAGGGCAGGGGGCTCGGGGCGAGCAGTACTTC

v_call: TRBV7-9
d_call: TRBD1
clone_size: -
j_call: TRBJ1-2
cdr3_aa: CASSSRTGDVGYTF
cdr3_nt: TGTGCCAGCAGCTCCCGGACAGGGGACGTGGGCTACACCTTC

v_call: TRBV9
d_call: -
clone_size: -
j_call: TRBJ1-4
cdr3_aa: CASSVGPSNEKLFF
cdr3_nt: TGTGCCAGCAGCGTGGGCCCGAGTAATGAAAAACTGTTTTTT

v_call: TRBV19
d_call: -
clone_size: once
j_call: TRBJ2-4
cdr3_aa: CASSPSAAGNIQYF
cdr3_nt: TGTGCCAGTAGTCCCTCGGCCGCGGGAAACATTCAGTACTTC

v_call: TRBV5-5
d_call: TRBD2
clone_size: -
j_call: TRBJ2-7
cdr3_aa: CASSFGLASYEQYF
cdr3_nt: TGTGCCAGCAGCTTCGGACTAGCTTCCTACGAGCAGTACTTC